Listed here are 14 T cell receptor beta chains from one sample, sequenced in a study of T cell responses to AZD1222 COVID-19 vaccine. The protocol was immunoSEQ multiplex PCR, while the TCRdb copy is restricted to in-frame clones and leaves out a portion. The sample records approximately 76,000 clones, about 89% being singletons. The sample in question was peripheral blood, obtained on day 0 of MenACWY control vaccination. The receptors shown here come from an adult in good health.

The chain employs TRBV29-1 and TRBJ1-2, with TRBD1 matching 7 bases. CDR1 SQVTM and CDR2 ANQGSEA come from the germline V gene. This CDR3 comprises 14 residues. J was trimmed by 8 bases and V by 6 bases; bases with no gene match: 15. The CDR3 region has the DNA TGCAGCGTGCCTAATTCGGGACAGCGGTACGGCTACACCTTC. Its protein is CSVPNSGQRYGYTF.

This CDR3 is CASSPGGYTGELFF. The CDR3 DNA reads TGTGCCAGCAGTCCAGGGGGGTACACCGGGGAGCTGTTTTTT. The chain has TRBV6-5 and TRBJ2-2; weak D call: TRBD1 (7 bases). The germline CDR1 and CDR2 sequences are MNHEY and SVGAGI. V shed 5 bases and J shed 3 bases, with 10 bases lying between them. CDR3 length: 14 residues.

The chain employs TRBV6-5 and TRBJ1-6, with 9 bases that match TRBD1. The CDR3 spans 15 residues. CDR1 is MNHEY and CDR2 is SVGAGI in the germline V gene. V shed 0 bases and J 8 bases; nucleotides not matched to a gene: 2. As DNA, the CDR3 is TGTGCCAGCAGTTACTCGAGGACAGGGGATTCACCCCTCCACTTT. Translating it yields CASSYSRTGDSPLHF.

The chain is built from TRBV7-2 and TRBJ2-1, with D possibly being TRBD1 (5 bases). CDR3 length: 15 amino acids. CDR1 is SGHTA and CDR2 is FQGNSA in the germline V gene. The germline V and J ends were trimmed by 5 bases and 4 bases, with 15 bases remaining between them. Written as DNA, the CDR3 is TGTGCCAGCAGCCTTAAGACAGACGAATACAATGAGCAGTTCTTC. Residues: CASSLKTDEYNEQFF.

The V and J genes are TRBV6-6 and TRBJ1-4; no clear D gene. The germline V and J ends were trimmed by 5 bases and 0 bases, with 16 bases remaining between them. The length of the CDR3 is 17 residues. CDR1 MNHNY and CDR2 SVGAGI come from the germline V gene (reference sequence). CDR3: CASSPRGIYATNEKLFF. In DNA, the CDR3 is TGTGCCAGCAGTCCCCGCGGGATATACGCAACTAATGAAAAACTGTTTTTT.

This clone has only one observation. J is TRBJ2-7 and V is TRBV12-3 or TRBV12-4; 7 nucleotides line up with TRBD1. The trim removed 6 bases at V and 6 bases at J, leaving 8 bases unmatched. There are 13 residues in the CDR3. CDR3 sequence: CASRAQGGSEQYF. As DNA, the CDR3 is TGTGCCAGCAGGGCCCAAGGGGGCTCCGAGCAGTACTTC.

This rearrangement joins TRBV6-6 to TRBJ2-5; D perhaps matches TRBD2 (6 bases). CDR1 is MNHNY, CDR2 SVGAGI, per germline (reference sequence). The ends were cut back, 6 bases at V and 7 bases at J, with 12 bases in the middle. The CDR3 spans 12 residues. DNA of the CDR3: TGTGCCAGCAGGACGGGACTCGCGACCCAGTACTTC. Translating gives CASRTGLATQYF.

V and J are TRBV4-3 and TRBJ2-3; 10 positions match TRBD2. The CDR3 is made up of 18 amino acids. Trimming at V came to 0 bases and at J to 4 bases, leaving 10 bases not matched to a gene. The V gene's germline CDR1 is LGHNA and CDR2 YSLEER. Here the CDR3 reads CASSQEGELAGASDTQYF. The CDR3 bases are TGCGCCAGCAGCCAAGAAGGGGAGCTAGCGGGAGCTTCAGATACGCAGTATTTT.

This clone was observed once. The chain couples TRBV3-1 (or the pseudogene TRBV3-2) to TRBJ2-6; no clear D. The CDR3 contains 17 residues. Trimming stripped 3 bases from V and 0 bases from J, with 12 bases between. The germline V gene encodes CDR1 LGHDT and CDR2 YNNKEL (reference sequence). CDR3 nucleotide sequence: TGTGCCAGCAGCCAGGAGAGTCCTAACTCTGGGGCCAACGTCCTGACTTTC. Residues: CASSQESPNSGANVLTF.

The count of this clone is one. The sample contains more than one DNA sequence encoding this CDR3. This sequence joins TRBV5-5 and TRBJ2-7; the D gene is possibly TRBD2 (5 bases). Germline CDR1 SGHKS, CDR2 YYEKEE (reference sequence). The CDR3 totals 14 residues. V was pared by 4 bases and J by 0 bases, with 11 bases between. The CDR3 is CASSVSGSSYEQYF. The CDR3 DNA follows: TGTGCCAGCAGCGTGAGCGGTAGCTCCTACGAGCAGTACTTC.

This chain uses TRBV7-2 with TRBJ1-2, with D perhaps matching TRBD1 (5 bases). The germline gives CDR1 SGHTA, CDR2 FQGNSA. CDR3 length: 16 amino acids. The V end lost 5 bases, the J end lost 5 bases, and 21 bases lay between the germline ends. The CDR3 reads CASSPLTSLGGYGYTF. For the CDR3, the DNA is TGTGCCAGCAGCCCCCTGACAAGCCTGGGGGGGTATGGCTACACCTTC.

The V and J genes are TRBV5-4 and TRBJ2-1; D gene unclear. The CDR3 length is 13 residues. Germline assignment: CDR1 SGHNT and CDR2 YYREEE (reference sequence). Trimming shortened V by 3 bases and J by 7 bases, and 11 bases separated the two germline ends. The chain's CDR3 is CASSSHSTNEQFF. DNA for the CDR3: TGTGCCAGCAGCTCCCATAGTACAAATGAGCAGTTCTTC.

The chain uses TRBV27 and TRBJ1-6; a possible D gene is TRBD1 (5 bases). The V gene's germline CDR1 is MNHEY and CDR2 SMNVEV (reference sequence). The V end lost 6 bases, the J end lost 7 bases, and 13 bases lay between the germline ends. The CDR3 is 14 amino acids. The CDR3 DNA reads TGTGCCAGCAGACTACAGGAAGGAAATTCACCCCTCCACTTT. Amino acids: CASRLQEGNSPLHF.

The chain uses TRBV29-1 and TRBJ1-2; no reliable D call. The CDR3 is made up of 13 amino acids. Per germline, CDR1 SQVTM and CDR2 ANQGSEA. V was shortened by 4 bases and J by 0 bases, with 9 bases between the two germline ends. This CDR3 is CSVVTGANYGYTF. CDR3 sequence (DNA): TGCAGCGTTGTTACCGGAGCTAACTATGGCTACACCTTC. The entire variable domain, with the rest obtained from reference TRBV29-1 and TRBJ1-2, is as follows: SAVISQKPSRDICQRGTSLTIQCQVDSQVTMMFWYRQQPGQSLTLIATANQGSEATYESGFVIDKFPISRPNLTFSTLTVSNMSPEDSSIYLCSVVTGANYGYTFGSGTRLTVV.